Listed here are 14 T cell receptor beta chains from one sample, sequenced in a study of OX40 agonist ivuxolimab in advanced cancers. Repertoires were generated with immunoSEQ multiplex PCR, while TCRdb's copy carries only in-frame clones and drops some. The table lists about 68,000 clones, about 83% of them singletons, with approximately 0.68% in the top ten. Source: CD4+ or CD8+ T cells sorted from blood, taken in a trial of the OX40 agonist ivuxolimab. These receptors originate from an adult with an advanced solid tumor such as melanoma, head and neck, liver or kidney cancer.

The rearrangement joins TRBV28 to TRBJ1-2, with 7 bases matching TRBD1. CDR1 and CDR2 (germline): MDHEN, SYDVKM. Trimming cost V 6 bases and J 1 base; bases outside gene matches: 2. This CDR3 contains 13 residues. The CDR3 bases are TGTGCCAGCAGCGGACAGGTTAACTATGGCTACACCTTC. This encodes CASSGQVNYGYTF.

The chain joins TRBV5-1 to TRBJ2-2; TRBD2 matches at 10 bases. Unmatched junction bases numbered 11, after V lost 4 bases and J lost 2 bases. The CDR3 length is 18 residues. Germline V gene lookup returns CDR1 SGHRS and CDR2 YFSETQ. The CDR3 coding sequence is TGCGCCAGCAGCCGCCCCCTAGCGGGGGCCTTAAACACCGGGGAGCTGTTTTTT. It is translated as CASSRPLAGALNTGELFF.

The V gene is TRBV18, the J gene TRBJ2-1; D is undetermined. Germline V gene lookup returns CDR1 KGHSH and CDR2 LQKENI. This CDR3 has 14 amino acids. V lost 1 base to trimming and J lost 0 bases, with 4 bases between them. Written as DNA, the CDR3 is TGTGCCAGCTCACCACAAAGCTCCTACAATGAGCAGTTCTTC. Its translation: CASSPQSSYNEQFF. Full variable domain (missing parts from reference TRBV18 and TRBJ2-1): NAGVMQNPRHLVRRRGQEARLRCSPMKGHSHVYWYRQLPEEGLKFMVYLQKENIIDESGMPKERFSAEFPKEGPSILRIQQVVRGDSAAYFCASSPQSSYNEQFFGPGTRLTVL.

The chain joins TRBV11-3 to TRBJ2-7; D not resolved. Germline-derived CDR1 and CDR2 are SGHNT and YENEEA. V lost 1 base, J lost 4 bases, and 8 bases lay in between. CDR3 length equals 13 residues. The CDR3 protein is CASSLGSLYEQYF. Here the CDR3 DNA reads TGTGCCAGCAGCTTAGGTTCCCTTTACGAGCAGTACTTC.

V usage is TRBV7-3 and J usage is TRBJ2-2; D gene ambiguous. Trimming pared 5 bases from V and 5 bases from J, leaving 6 bases between. CDR1 and CDR2 from the germline V gene are SGHTA and FQGTGA. This CDR3 has 12 amino acids. CDR3 amino acids: CASSPRTGELFF. The DNA for the CDR3 is TGTGCCAGCAGCCCACGGACCGGGGAGCTGTTTTTT.

The chain recombines TRBV11-2 with TRBJ2-3; D might be TRBD2 (6 bases). The germline gives CDR1 SGHAT, CDR2 FQNNGV. The CDR3 contains 17 residues. V lost 6 bases and J lost 2, with 21 bases in between. CDR3 protein: CASRGPGAGRYTDTQYF. The CDR3 DNA sequence: TGTGCCAGCAGGGGACCCGGCGCGGGACGATACACAGATACGCAGTATTTT.

The chain links TRBV5-8 to TRBJ1-2; a weak D match, TRBD1 (5 bases). CDR3 length equals 13 residues. Per the germline V gene, CDR1 is SGHTS and CDR2 is YDEGEE. With 6 bases removed from V and 4 bases from J, the gap between germline ends came to 13 bases. The DNA of the CDR3 is TGTGCCAGCAATCAGGGCGTCGGCTATGGCTACACCTTC. Translation gives CASNQGVGYGYTF.

This clone was found a few times. The CDR3: CASSNRGGEAFF. The DNA of the CDR3 is TGTGCCAGTAGTAATCGGGGCGGTGAAGCTTTCTTT. The chain recombines TRBV19 with TRBJ1-1; TRBD1 is a possible D gene (5 bases). Germline lookup yields CDR1 LNHDA and CDR2 SQIVND (reference sequence). V was trimmed by 4 bases and J by 7 bases, leaving 10 bases between them. This CDR3 is built from 12 residues.

This chain links TRBV11-1 with TRBJ2-2, with 7 bases matching TRBD2. This CDR3 is built from 15 residues. Germline V CDR1 and CDR2: SGHAT, FQDESV (reference sequence). V lost 5 bases and J lost 5; bases outside the gene matches: 8. CDR3 protein: CASSHYSRGTGELFF. Written as DNA, the CDR3 is TGTGCCAGCAGCCACTACTCGCGGGGGACCGGGGAGCTGTTTTTT.

To note about this clone: The sample has other DNA sequences that encode this CDR3 too. V usage is TRBV7-2 and J usage is TRBJ1-1; a weak D match, TRBD1 (5 bases). Deletions cut 2 bases from V and 4 bases from J, with 8 bases between. Germline CDR1 is SGHTA and CDR2 is FQGNSA. This CDR3 has 13 amino acids. The CDR3 loop reads CASSLRRGTEAFF. The CDR3 DNA sequence: TGTGCCAGCAGCTTACGGAGGGGCACTGAAGCTTTCTTT.

V and J are TRBV4-1 and TRBJ2-3; D perhaps matches TRBD2 (6 bases). Trimming left V 1 base short and J 10 bases short, with 12 bases between. This CDR3 is built from 13 residues. Germline V gene sequence: CDR1 MGHRA, CDR2 YSYEKL. Here the CDR3 DNA reads TGCGCCAGCAGCCAAGCGGAGGGGTTCCCGCAGTATTTT. Residues: CASSQAEGFPQYF.

The chain has TRBV5-1 and TRBJ2-2; 9 bases line up with TRBD1. V was clipped by 6 bases and J by 1 base; unmatched bases: 10. Germline V gives CDR1 SGHRS, CDR2 YFSETQ. The CDR3 is made up of 17 amino acids. Here the CDR3 DNA reads TGCGCCAGCATGAGGGGACAGGGACCCCAGAACACCGGGGAGCTGTTTTTT. It specifies CASMRGQGPQNTGELFF. Complete variable domain (other parts from reference TRBV5-1 and TRBJ2-2): KAGVTQTPRYLIKTRGQQVTLSCSPISGHRSVSWYQQTPGQGLQFLFEYFSETQRNKGNFPGRFSGRQFSNSRSEMNVSTLELGDSALYLCASMRGQGPQNTGELFFGEGSRLTVL.

The rearrangement joins TRBV29-1 to TRBJ2-4; D assignment may be TRBD1 or TRBD2 (6 bases each). Germline-derived CDR1 and CDR2 are SQVTM and ANQGSEA. Trimming removed 5 bases from V and 6 bases from J, with 26 bases in between. This CDR3 is 17 amino acids long. The CDR3 spells CSVSQSVRGGSLNIQYF. CDR3 bases: TGCAGCGTTAGTCAGTCAGTCCGAGGGGGGAGCCTAAACATTCAGTACTTC.

This chain uses TRBV5-1 with TRBJ2-7, with 12 bases matching TRBD1. This CDR3 has 14 amino acids. The germline CDR1 and CDR2 sequences are SGHRS and YFSETQ. CDR3 in DNA: TGCGTCACCGGGACAGGGGGCGCCCCCTACGAGCAGTACTTC. Its translation is CVTGTGGAPYEQYF.